Shown below are 9 T cell receptor beta chains from a single sample sequenced in a study of blood T cell repertoires in COVID-19. The data were produced by immunoSEQ multiplex PCR, yet TCRdb's version contains in-frame clones alone and is incomplete. Among some 150,000 clones listed, around 87% were seen once. The source material was peripheral blood. The receptors here all came from a woman aged 55-70 years with active or convalescent COVID-19.

In its sample, this clone was seen a few times. This chain links TRBV4-1 with TRBJ1-2; no clear D. V lost 1 base to trimming and J lost 0 bases, with 9 bases between them. The V gene's germline CDR1 is MGHRA and CDR2 YSYEKL. This CDR3 has 15 residues. The DNA of the CDR3 is TGCGCCAGCAGCCAAGTCGTCAGATCTAACTATGGCTACACCTTC. Protein sequence: CASSQVVRSNYGYTF.

The CDR3 DNA reads as TGCGCCAGCAGCCCTAGAGAAAGGGAGGGCTATGGCTACACCTTC. This encodes CASSPREREGYGYTF. The chain employs TRBV4-3 and TRBJ1-2, with D unresolved. CDR3 size: 15 residues. CDR1 is LGHNA, CDR2 YSLEER, per germline. The V end lost 4 bases, the J end lost 4 bases, and 16 bases lay between the germline ends.

J is TRBJ2-1 and V is TRBV18, with TRBD2 matching 12 bases. Germline V gene sequence: CDR1 KGHSH, CDR2 LQKENI. The CDR3 is made up of 17 amino acids. Trimming removed 6 bases from V and 8 bases from J; junction bases left unmatched: 14. The CDR3 nucleotides read TGTGCCAGCTCCCCCGTGGCTAGCGGGGGGGCCCGTGATGAGCAGTTCTTC. It codes for CASSPVASGGARDEQFF. Full variable domain (rest looked up from reference TRBV18 and TRBJ2-1): NAGVMQNPRHLVRRRGQEARLRCSPMKGHSHVYWYRQLPEEGLKFMVYLQKENIIDESGMPKERFSAEFPKEGPSILRIQQVVRGDSAAYFCASSPVASGGARDEQFFGPGTRLTVL.

This chain connects TRBV11-1 to TRBJ2-7; 9 nucleotides match TRBD1. V lost 0 bases, J lost 1 base, and 1 base stayed unmatched. The CDR3 totals 15 residues. Germline V lookup: CDR1 SGHAT, CDR2 FQDESV (reference sequence). CDR3 sequence reads: CASSLAGTGSYEQYF. The CDR3 nucleotides are TGTGCCAGCAGCTTAGCGGGGACAGGGTCCTACGAGCAGTACTTC. Full variable domain (missing parts from reference TRBV11-1 and TRBJ2-7): EAEVAQSPRYKITEKSQAVAFWCDPISGHATLYWYRQILGQGPELLVQFQDESVVDDSQLPKDRFSAERLKGVDSTLKIQPAELGDSAMYLCASSLAGTGSYEQYFGPGTRLTVT.

The chain is built from TRBV10-3 and TRBJ1-1; TRBD1 aligns across 7 bases. The CDR3 is 13 amino acids. With 7 bases clipped from V and 2 bases from J, the junction kept 4 bases outside the gene matches. Germline V lookup: CDR1 ENHRY, CDR2 SYGVKD. The CDR3 DNA is TGTGCCATCACCCGGACAGGCAACACTGAAGCTTTCTTT. Amino acid sequence: CAITRTGNTEAFF.

The chain has TRBV5-1 and TRBJ1-6; 7 bases agree with TRBD1. The CDR3 runs 15 residues. CDR1 SGHRS and CDR2 YFSETQ come from the germline V gene. The V segment lost 0 bases and the J segment 6 bases; nucleotides outside the gene matches: 3. In DNA, the CDR3 is TGCGCCAGCAGCTTGGAGGGGGCAGGTAATTCACCCCTCCACTTT. Protein: CASSLEGAGNSPLHF.

The chain uses TRBV7-2 and TRBJ2-7; 8 bases map to TRBD1. The CDR3 is 15 residues long. Unmatched junction bases numbered 6, after V lost 4 bases and J lost 1 base. The germline V gene encodes CDR1 SGHTA and CDR2 FQGNSA. CDR3 nucleotide sequence: TGTGCCAGCAGCTCCACAGGGGGGCAATCCTACGAGCAGTACTTC. Its protein is CASSSTGGQSYEQYF.

The rearrangement uses TRBV6-5 and TRBJ2-2; 7 positions match TRBD2. Germline trimming cut 5 bases from V and 3 bases from J; bases unmatched to any gene: 6. Germline V gives CDR1 MNHEY, CDR2 SVGAGI. This CDR3 spans 15 amino acids. The DNA of the CDR3 is TGTGCCAGCAGTCAGGGCACTAGCGACACCGGGGAGCTGTTTTTT. Translating it yields CASSQGTSDTGELFF.

The V and J genes are TRBV13 and TRBJ1-3; TRBD1 is a possible D gene (6 bases). V lost 1 base, J lost 3 bases, and 10 bases lay in between. Germline V gene lookup returns CDR1 PRHDT and CDR2 FYEKMQ (reference sequence). The CDR3 has 15 amino acids. DNA of the CDR3: TGTGCCAGCAGCTTAGCACCCAGGGGTGGAAACACCATATATTTT. It translates to CASSLAPRGGNTIYF.